The rows below give T cell receptor beta chains drawn from one sample of a study of blood T cell repertoires in COVID-19. Generated by immunoSEQ multiplex PCR, the TCRdb table keeps only in-frame clones and is missing some. This sample has 140,000 to 150,000 clones, with over 75% found just once. Sequenced: peripheral blood. All receptors derive from a human donor in a cohort sampled during active COVID-19. Each CDR3 is given with its conserved first and last residue. Each record gives: CDR3 protein, V gene, J gene.

CASSYGQGNSGNTIYF	TRBV2	TRBJ1-3
CASSEEEVGNSPLHF	TRBV2	TRBJ1-6
CASSSTGGAKVTEAFF	TRBV5-4	TRBJ1-1
CASSRTEWAGGYEQFF	TRBV7-3	TRBJ2-1
CASTHSEGAPLHF	TRBV12-3/TRBV12-4	TRBJ1-6
CASSLGGHNNEQFF	TRBV5-1	TRBJ2-1
CASSLRVGRGMETQYF	TRBV7-9	TRBJ2-5
CASSSTANTEAFF	TRBV11-2	TRBJ1-1
CASQRELVNTGELFF	TRBV27	TRBJ2-2
CASSLGGRSTDTQYF	TRBV11-1	TRBJ2-3
CASSQGPGSDTEAFF	TRBV4-2	TRBJ1-1
CASRATGSAGELFF	TRBV7-9	TRBJ2-2
CASSVGLAAYEQYF	TRBV9	TRBJ2-7
CASSEGQSPGYTF	TRBV18	TRBJ1-2
CASRRGSGTQYF	TRBV12-3/TRBV12-4	TRBJ2-5
CASNPTGVRGYTF	TRBV6-1	TRBJ1-2
CASSGPGQGVLNIQYF	TRBV25-1	TRBJ2-4
CASSRQELDTQYF	TRBV11-3	TRBJ2-3
CASRPRDRGTGELFF	TRBV28	TRBJ2-2
CASSRRQGWDYGYTF	TRBV14	TRBJ1-2
CSASIGQVGQPQHF	TRBV20-1	TRBJ1-5
CATRGSGRGEQFF	TRBV6-5	TRBJ2-1